One and the same sample provided the 27 T cell receptor beta chains below, sequenced in a study of T cells in pancreatic ductal adenocarcinoma. Repertoires were generated with immunoSEQ multiplex PCR, while TCRdb's copy carries only in-frame clones and drops some. The sample has about 4,200 clones; about 71% are singletons. No neoadjuvant therapy was given to the selected pancreatic ductal adenocarcinoma patients before their surgery. The specimen was pancreatic tumor tissue. These receptors were obtained from a human donor with pancreatic ductal adenocarcinoma.

As DNA, the CDR3 is TGTGCCAGCAGCCCCGTGGGGCGCATCACCTACGAGCAGTACTTC. Translating it yields CASSPVGRITYEQYF. The chain joins TRBV28 to TRBJ2-7; D may be TRBD1 (5 bases). In germline, CDR1 is MDHEN, CDR2 SYDVKM. CDR3 length: 15 residues. V was cut by 6 bases and J by 2 bases, with 17 bases left in between.

This clone was seen once. This is likely a read error, given that the CDR3 carries no conserved phenylalanine or tryptophan at its end. V usage is TRBV27 and J usage is TRBJ1-4; D is possibly TRBD1 (6 bases). CDR1 is MNHEY, CDR2 SMNVEV, per germline (reference sequence). V was clipped by 7 bases and J by 7 bases, with 16 bases between them. The CDR3 is 14 residues long. The DNA for the CDR3 is TGTGCCAGCATCTCCCTGCACAGGGCTGAAAAACTGTTTTTG. Translation gives CASISLHRAEKLFL.

The gene calls are TRBV7-8 and TRBJ2-1, with 7 bases fitting TRBD1. Germline V gene data show CDR1 as SGHVS and CDR2 as FQNEAQ. The CDR3 totals 13 residues. The V and J ends lost 2 bases and 6 bases, in that order; junction bases with no gene match: 1. CDR3 coding DNA: TGTGCCAGCAGCTTAACAGGGGTCAATGAGCAGTTCTTC. Translated: CASSLTGVNEQFF.

The CDR3 is CASVGTGGARNEQYF. CDR3 DNA: TGTGCCAGCGTGGGGACAGGGGGCGCGAGAAACGAGCAGTACTTC. The rearrangement joins TRBV2 to TRBJ2-7, with 12 bases lining up with TRBD1. J gave up 5 bases and V 8 bases, and 10 bases lay outside the gene matches. Germline lookup yields CDR1 SNHLY and CDR2 FYNNEI. The CDR3 spans 15 residues.

This clone was seen only once. The V call is TRBV21-1, the J call TRBJ2-7. TRBV21-1 is designated a pseudogene. The CDR3 runs to 9 residues. The chain's CDR3 is CASSKAPRV. CDR3 nucleotide sequence: TGTGCCAGCAGCAAAGCCCCAAGGGTC.

The chain has TRBV21-1 and TRBJ2-1; the table's D call, TRBD2, has no DNA check behind it. TRBV21-1 is shown as a pseudogene. The CDR3 loop spans 17 amino acids. CDR3 in DNA: TGTGCCAGCAGCAGGGCTAGCCTTGGAGCGGGTTACAATGAGCAGTTCTTC. Translated: CASSRASLGAGYNEQFF.

The chain joins TRBV18 to TRBJ2-7; 7 bases agree with TRBD1. CDR3 size: 13 residues. From germline, CDR1 is KGHSH and CDR2 LQKENI. Trimming took 7 bases from V and 1 from J; bases not matched to a gene: 4. The CDR3 spells CASLQTGSYEQYF. The CDR3 DNA reads TGTGCCAGCTTACAGACAGGGTCCTACGAGCAGTACTTC.

V usage is TRBV7-9 and J usage is TRBJ2-1; 9 bases agree with TRBD1. Germline V gene data show CDR1 as SEHNR and CDR2 as FQNEAQ (reference sequence). V lost 3 bases and J lost 5; bases outside the gene matches: 5. This CDR3 is 15 amino acids long. CDR3 in amino acids: CASSFAQGANNEQFF. The CDR3 nucleotides are TGTGCCAGCAGCTTTGCACAGGGGGCGAACAATGAGCAGTTCTTC.

A single count supports this clone. The gene calls are TRBV4-2 and TRBJ2-1, with a tentative D call TRBD2 (5 bases). Trimming removed 0 bases at V and 5 bases at J, with 14 bases between. Germline V lookup: CDR1 LGHNA, CDR2 YNFKEQ. The CDR3 loop spans 16 amino acids. The CDR3 DNA sequence: TGTGCCAGCAGCCAAGAATCGGGCGGGCCACACAATGAGCAGTTCTTC. Its protein product is CASSQESGGPHNEQFF.

The chain combines TRBV27 with TRBJ2-5; D might be TRBD1 (6 bases). Trimming pared 3 bases from V and 5 bases from J, leaving 16 bases between. The CDR3 covers 15 residues. CDR1 is MNHEY, CDR2 SMNVEV, per germline (reference sequence). This chain's CDR3 is CASSFRGRDGETQYF. CDR3 sequence (DNA): TGTGCCAGCAGTTTCAGGGGTCGGGACGGTGAGACCCAGTACTTC.

The chain combines TRBV28 with TRBJ1-1; D unclear. Germline values: CDR1 MDHEN, CDR2 SYDVKM. This CDR3 has 12 amino acids. V was shortened by 3 bases and J by 0 bases, with 2 bases between the two germline ends. Here the CDR3 DNA reads TGTGCCAGCAGTTTTCTGAACACTGAAGCTTTCTTT. As protein: CASSFLNTEAFF. The full variable domain, rest sourced from reference TRBV28 and TRBJ1-1, is DVKVTQSSRYLVKRTGEKVFLECVQDMDHENMFWYRQDPGLGLRLIYFSYDVKMKEKGDIPEGYSVSREKKERFSLILESASTNQTSMYLCASSFLNTEAFFGQGTRLTVV.

The chain is built from TRBV19 and TRBJ2-3, with 8 bases lining up with TRBD2. Germline assignment: CDR1 LNHDA and CDR2 SQIVND (reference sequence). Trimming cost V 7 bases and J 1 base; bases outside gene matches: 7. This CDR3 region has 15 residues. The CDR3 sequence is CASTNAGGGTDTQYF. The CDR3 DNA is TGTGCCAGTACCAATGCGGGGGGTGGCACAGATACGCAGTATTTT.

This clone was seen a few times. This sequence joins TRBV10-1 and TRBJ2-5; 11 bases match TRBD2. The ends lost 6 bases at V and 3 bases at J; junction bases unmatched: 15. This CDR3 spans 18 amino acids. CDR1 is WNHNN and CDR2 is SYGVQD in the germline V gene (reference sequence). CDR3: CASRRGTSGSVDKETQYF. In nucleotides, the CDR3 is TGCGCCAGCAGGAGGGGAACTAGCGGGAGCGTAGACAAAGAGACCCAGTACTTC.

This clone was observed a handful of times. This sequence joins TRBV28 and TRBJ2-1; 9 bases agree with TRBD2. The trim removed 3 bases at V and 3 bases at J, leaving 3 bases unmatched. Germline V lookup: CDR1 MDHEN, CDR2 SYDVKM. This CDR3 region has 15 residues. CDR3 sequence: CASSFSGGIYNEQFF. The CDR3 nucleotides read TGTGCCAGCAGTTTTAGCGGGGGAATCTACAATGAGCAGTTCTTC.

The gene calls are TRBV7-9 and TRBJ2-5, with D perhaps matching TRBD1 (6 bases). In germline, CDR1 is SEHNR, CDR2 FQNEAQ (reference sequence). V dropped 5 bases and J dropped 5 bases, with 9 bases sitting between them. This CDR3 region has 12 residues. CDR3 residues: CASSPQGETQYF. The DNA for the CDR3 is TGTGCCAGCAGCCCGCAGGGGGAGACCCAGTACTTC.

The genes are TRBV7-9 and TRBJ2-5; D is unresolved. The CDR3 is 12 amino acids. The germline V gene has CDR1 SEHNR and CDR2 FQNEAQ (reference sequence). V lost 5 bases and J lost 0, with 4 bases in between. The CDR3 spells CASSPHQETQYF. The DNA for the CDR3 is TGTGCCAGCAGCCCCCACCAAGAGACCCAGTACTTC.

The CDR3 loop reads CASRSTGYLQSYEQYF. The CDR3 nucleotides are TGTGCCAGCAGGTCAACAGGGTACCTCCAGTCCTACGAGCAGTACTTC. The chain uses TRBV28 and TRBJ2-7, with D tentatively TRBD1 (6 bases). The V gene's germline CDR1 is MDHEN and CDR2 SYDVKM. The ends were cut back, 6 bases at V and 1 base at J, with 19 bases in the middle. The CDR3 length is 16 residues.

This clone was found a few times. The chain is built from TRBV5-1 and TRBJ2-7, with 7 bases matching TRBD1. This CDR3 spans 15 amino acids. V gave up 4 bases and J gave up 3 bases; unmatched junction bases: 10. Germline values: CDR1 SGHRS, CDR2 YFSETQ. The CDR3 spells CASSTGDRVDYEQYF. The CDR3 DNA is TGCGCCAGCAGCACGGGTGACAGGGTCGACTACGAGCAGTACTTC. The complete variable domain, with remaining parts taken from reference TRBV5-1 and TRBJ2-7, reads KAGVTQTPRYLIKTRGQQVTLSCSPISGHRSVSWYQQTPGQGLQFLFEYFSETQRNKGNFPGRFSGRQFSNSRSEMNVSTLELGDSALYLCASSTGDRVDYEQYFGPGTRLTVT.

V is TRBV5-1 and J is TRBJ2-1; no firm D call. Germline CDR1 and CDR2: SGHRS and YFSETQ. The CDR3 is 12 amino acids. Trimming removed 0 bases from V and 10 bases from J, with 8 bases in between. DNA for the CDR3: TGCGCCAGCAGCTTGGGGAAGCGAGAGCAGTTCTTC. Protein: CASSLGKREQFF.

V usage is TRBV10-3 and J usage is TRBJ2-3, with 11 bases matching TRBD2. Germline assignment: CDR1 ENHRY and CDR2 SYGVKD. The CDR3 sequence is 19 residues long. J gave up 0 bases and V 2 bases, and 10 bases lay outside the gene matches. The DNA of the CDR3 is TGTGCCATCAGTGAGACACTAGCGGGGGCCTCCACTAGCACAGATACGCAGTATTTT. The encoded protein is CAISETLAGASTSTDTQYF.

The V gene is TRBV5-1, the J gene TRBJ2-7, with D possibly TRBD2 on 6 matching bases. The CDR3 runs 15 residues. Germline V CDR1 and CDR2: SGHRS, YFSETQ. The V gene lost 2 bases and the J gene lost 5 bases, with 17 bases spanning the gap. CDR3 sequence reads: CASSLISGGLDEQYF. The CDR3 DNA sequence: TGCGCCAGCAGCTTAATTTCTGGGGGGTTGGACGAGCAGTACTTC.

This clone occurred a few times. The rearrangement uses TRBV11-3 and TRBJ1-2, with 9 bases fitting TRBD1. Germline V gene sequence: CDR1 SGHNT, CDR2 YENEEA. The CDR3 is 13 amino acids. V lost 4 bases, J lost 8 bases, and 5 bases stayed unmatched. The CDR3: CASSSGTGIGYTF. The DNA of the CDR3 is TGTGCCAGCAGCTCGGGGACAGGGATCGGCTACACCTTC.

This clone was seen more than once but under ten times. This chain connects TRBV5-6 to TRBJ2-1; weak D call: TRBD2 (6 bases). The CDR3 runs to 15 residues. The ends were cut back, 4 bases at V and 0 bases at J, with 11 bases in the middle. The germline V gene has CDR1 SGHDT and CDR2 YYEEEE. The CDR3 region has the DNA TGTGCCAGCAGCCCGGGGGATACCTCCTACAATGAGCAGTTCTTC. This codes for CASSPGDTSYNEQFF.

V usage is TRBV5-4 and J usage is TRBJ1-4; D is perhaps TRBD1 (5 bases). V shed 4 bases and J shed 7 bases, with 14 bases lying between them. Germline V gene lookup returns CDR1 SGHNT and CDR2 YYREEE (reference sequence). The CDR3 has 14 residues. In nucleotides, the CDR3 is TGTGCCAGCAGCCCTCAGGGAGGGCGTGAAAAACTGTTTTTT. Translation gives CASSPQGGREKLFF. Combining the CDR3 with reference TRBV5-4 and TRBJ1-4 gives the whole variable domain ETGVTQSPTHLIKTRGQQVTLRCSSQSGHNTVSWYQQALGQGPQFIFQYYREEENGRGNFPPRFSGLQFPNYSSELNVNALELDDSALYLCASSPQGGREKLFFGSGTQLSVL.

The genes are TRBV14 and TRBJ2-7, with D perhaps TRBD2 (6 bases). CDR3 length: 15 amino acids. Germline CDR1 is SGHDN and CDR2 is FVKESK. The V gene lost 1 base and the J gene lost 2 bases, with 12 bases spanning the gap. DNA of the CDR3: TGTGCCAGCAGCCAAGGACTAGTGAGTCCCTACGAGCAGTACTTC. As protein: CASSQGLVSPYEQYF.

This clone was counted a single time. J is TRBJ2-5 and V is TRBV7-2, with TRBD2 matching 8 bases. Germline V CDR1 and CDR2: SGHTA, FQGNSA. This CDR3 has 14 amino acids. V lost 1 base to trimming and J lost 10 bases; unmatched junction nucleotides: 8. In DNA, the CDR3 is TGTGCCAGCAGCTTAGTTAGCGGGACTGAGGACCAGTACTTC. It yields the protein CASSLVSGTEDQYF.

The rearrangement uses TRBV27 and TRBJ2-7, with TRBD2 as a possible D gene (7 bases). V lost 5 bases and J 5 bases, leaving 22 bases between the germline ends. The CDR3 is 16 amino acids. Per the germline V gene, CDR1 is MNHEY and CDR2 is SMNVEV (reference sequence). The CDR3 sequence is CASSIRRGGGVDEQYF. In DNA form, the CDR3 reads TGTGCCAGCAGTATCCGTAGGGGCGGGGGCGTCGACGAGCAGTACTTC.